What follows describes a single T cell receptor beta chain. In its sample, this clone was seen once. Its specific antigen is unknown. Base qualities were left out, and no much larger clone turns up one base away. These data originate in a study of shared clonotypes between healthy human individuals (TCRdb year 2020). Background on the whole study: The cohort included a few men and two women between 18 and 49 years of age. Each donor's leukapheresis produced roughly between roughly 0.85 and 9 billion PBMCs. To estimate repertoire size and how much clonotype sharing occurs between individuals, the study deeply sequenced the blood TCR repertoires of about five healthy adults. Per donor, three plates each were used for CD4 naive and CD4 memory, two for CD8 naive, and one for CD8 memory. To increase sequencing depth and limit assay-specific biases, different laboratories used diverse techniques to prepare libraries and sequence TCR repertoires.

TCR CDR3 regions were amplified from genomic DNA by multiplex PCR using the deep immunoSEQ assay. For each cell subset, the extracted genomic DNA was distributed evenly across all wells of several immunoSEQ 96-well plates, and each plate served as one replicate. Each replicate PCR for sorted subsets received about 210 ng genomic DNA, equal to roughly 30,000 T cell genomes. Purified libraries were measured with a Qubit 3.0 fluorometer, size-checked on a Bioanalyzer 2100, and measured again with the KAPA Library Quantification kit. Each immunoSEQ 96-well plate was sequenced on its own single-read 150-cycle Illumina NextSeq 550 flow cell. The original methods were these. Because the immunoSEQ output included only junctional sequences and no quality scores, the filtering could not be the same as the filtering used for full-length reads. Sequences were annotated with PyIR, a Python wrapper for IgBLAST v1.9, and V/J genes and CDR3 were assigned using IMGT germline references. Reads with weak V/J assignments (E-value above 1e-6), missing CDR3, stop codons, out-of-frame junctions, or ambiguous translated residues were removed. V3J clonotypes were defined as sequences sharing the same inferred V gene, J gene, and CDR3 amino acid sequence. Percentage overlap between repertoires was computed as shared unique clonotypes divided by the size of the smaller repertoire. Richness of each repertoire was evaluated using RTK rarefaction, the Chao1 estimator, and Recon v2.1 estimates of unobserved clonotypes. Generation probabilities were computed with OLGA for all TCRbeta clonotypes obtained by the gDNA method from several donors. This immuneACCESS table, as held by TCRdb, lists in-frame sequences with V and J called but not all clones. Of the missing ones, under half trace to an unresolved V gene in checked studies; the others have no known cause. V and J calls and clone size are as listed in that table; D and trimming were resolved from the DNA. This sample is represented by about 2.3 million clones; over 90% of them were singletons. The biggest ten clones account for 0.39% of the sample.

Here is what the overall study found, with its caveats: Pairwise subsampling indicated that sequencing depth was expected to affect the degree of clonotype sharing among donors. The small number of donors limited the genetic and exposure-history diversity represented. When several donors were compared, the shared fraction of clonotypes was 5% to 6.5% for naive CD4, around 4% for naive CD8, about 2.5% for memory CD4, and roughly 0.43% for memory CD8. Larger estimated clonotype richness was generally found for naive subsets than for memory subsets. Compared with non-shared clonotypes, the clonotypes found in all four sorted-subset donors had higher generation probabilities. Sampling was limited to blood, and TCR repertoires in tissue likely differ from TCR repertoires in blood. Even with the large sequencing depth, rarefaction of the sorted-subset datasets indicated that sequencing was incomplete.

The donors were healthy, HIV-negative adults who had no recently reported acute infections or vaccinations. Only Caucasian adults living in Nashville, Tennessee, USA were represented among the donors. CD4+ T cells were enriched through magnetic negative selection, after which naive cells were positively selected on CD45RA and the remaining negative fraction served as the memory subset. After blood collection by leukapheresis, PBMCs were isolated using Ficoll-Histopaque density gradient centrifugation and then cryopreserved in the vapor phase of liquid nitrogen. Analytical flow cytometry was used to check the purity and quantity of each magnetically sorted T cell population. From each sorted fraction, genomic DNA was isolated and quantified by UV absorbance on a Nanodrop 2000c. CDR1 and CDR2 were assigned from the germline V gene (reference sequence) as LNHDA and SQIVND. Relative to germline, V is 8 bases shorter and J is 0 bases shorter, with 14 bases between their ends. Inclusive of the bounding cysteine and phenylalanine, the CDR3 is 16 residues long. The only DNA kept is the CDR3, 48 bases in frame from the first base.

The receptor chain draws on TRBV19 and TRBJ2-6; no D gene call is confident. Sequenced: naive CD4+ T cells from PBMCs. Per the publication, the cell subset or site label means: CD45RA+ positively selected. This receptor was identified in a man between 18 and 35 years old in good health. Some clones in this sample may be carry-over from other donors' samples. Here the CDR3 is given as CASGSASSSGANVLTF. The DNA sequence reads TGTGCCAGTGGTTCGGCCTCAAGCTCTGGGGCCAACGTCCTGACTTTC.